A selection of T cell receptor beta chains follows, all from one sample in a study of neurological immune-mediated disorders. TCRdb redid the calling of the 5' RACE reads with MiXCR, one entry per CDR3 protein. Here the sample spans approximately 50,000 distinct CDR3 sequences, approximately 3.8% being singletons. Source material: PBMCs. These receptors were collected from a young man with multiple sclerosis. Both conserved end residues are part of each CDR3. A D gene is named only where the DNA matches it firmly. Clone sizes are given selectively: once, few, many, or a class where the clone is expanded.

CDR3 length: 14; J gene: TRBJ2-3; V gene: TRBV20-1; D gene: NA; clone size: many; CDR3 protein: CSALTSLSTDTQYF; CDR3 DNA: TGCAGTGCCCTGACTAGTCTCAGCACAGATACGCAGTATTTT
CDR3 length: 15; J gene: TRBJ1-3; V gene: TRBV4-2; D gene: NA; clone size: many; CDR3 protein: CASSQDAGSGNTIYF; CDR3 DNA: TGTGCCAGCAGCCAAGATGCGGGTTCTGGAAACACCATATATTTT
CDR3 length: 15; J gene: TRBJ2-2; V gene: TRBV6-5; D gene: NA; clone size: many; CDR3 protein: CASSYRSPRVGELFF; CDR3 DNA: TGTGCCAGCAGTTACCGAAGCCCGCGGGTCGGGGAGCTGTTTTTT
CDR3 length: 14; J gene: TRBJ1-5; V gene: TRBV4-1; D gene: TRBD1; clone size: many; CDR3 protein: CASSPDRGGQPQHF; CDR3 DNA: TGCGCCAGCAGCCCGGACAGGGGAGGCCAGCCCCAGCATTTT
CDR3 length: 14; J gene: TRBJ2-2; V gene: TRBV3-1; D gene: NA; clone size: many; CDR3 protein: CASSQGPGGGELFF; CDR3 DNA: TGTGCCAGCAGCCAAGGACCTGGGGGCGGGGAGCTGTTTTTT
CDR3 length: 15; J gene: TRBJ1-2; V gene: TRBV5-1; D gene: NA; clone size: many; CDR3 protein: CASSSTSKASYGYTF; CDR3 DNA: TGCGCCAGCAGCTCCACTTCAAAAGCCTCCTATGGCTACACCTTC
CDR3 length: 18; J gene: TRBJ2-1; V gene: TRBV20-1; D gene: TRBD2; clone size: many; CDR3 protein: CSARDRASGGARYNEQFF; CDR3 DNA: TGCAGTGCTAGAGATCGGGCTAGCGGGGGGGCCCGCTACAATGAGCAGTTCTTC
CDR3 length: 12; J gene: TRBJ1-3; V gene: TRBV29-1; D gene: NA; clone size: many; CDR3 protein: CSVWASGNTIYF; CDR3 DNA: TGCAGCGTTTGGGCCTCTGGAAACACCATATATTTT
CDR3 length: 17; J gene: TRBJ1-5; V gene: TRBV4-1; D gene: TRBD1; clone size: many; CDR3 protein: CASSGTGNPYSNQPQHF; CDR3 DNA: TGCGCCAGCAGTGGGACAGGGAATCCGTATAGCAATCAGCCCCAGCATTTT
CDR3 length: 14; J gene: TRBJ2-1; V gene: TRBV14; D gene: TRBD1; clone size: many; CDR3 protein: CASSLRDRGNEQFF; CDR3 DNA: TGTGCCAGCAGCCTCCGGGACAGAGGGAATGAGCAGTTCTTC
CDR3 length: 11; J gene: TRBJ1-2; V gene: TRBV7-9; D gene: NA; clone size: many; CDR3 protein: CASGDSRGYTF; CDR3 DNA: TGTGCCAGCGGGGATTCTCGAGGCTACACCTTC
CDR3 length: 15; J gene: TRBJ2-5; V gene: TRBV12-3/TRBV12-4; D gene: NA; clone size: NA; CDR3 protein: CASSLAGAVRETQYF; CDR3 DNA: TGTGCCAGCAGTCTTGCGGGGGCAGTTAGGGAGACCCAGTACTTC
CDR3 length: 10; J gene: TRBJ2-1; V gene: TRBV29-1; D gene: NA; clone size: many; CDR3 protein: CSVLTGWQFF; CDR3 DNA: TGCAGCGTCCTGACGGGTTGGCAGTTCTTC
CDR3 length: 13; J gene: TRBJ2-1; V gene: TRBV3-1; D gene: NA; clone size: many; CDR3 protein: CASSQWGDNEQFF; CDR3 DNA: TGTGCCAGCAGCCAATGGGGGGACAATGAGCAGTTCTTC
CDR3 length: 15; J gene: TRBJ2-3; V gene: TRBV6-1; D gene: TRBD2; clone size: few; CDR3 protein: CASPLAGGPPDTQYF; CDR3 DNA: TGTGCCAGCCCACTAGCGGGAGGGCCCCCAGATACGCAGTATTTT
CDR3 length: 12; J gene: TRBJ2-2; V gene: TRBV5-1; D gene: NA; clone size: many; CDR3 protein: CASSLEGGELFF; CDR3 DNA: TGCGCCAGCAGCTTGGAGGGCGGGGAGCTGTTTTTT
CDR3 length: 16; J gene: TRBJ1-5; V gene: TRBV12-3/TRBV12-4; D gene: NA; clone size: many; CDR3 protein: CASSYGGSRRDQPQHF; CDR3 DNA: TGTGCCAGCAGCTACGGAGGGTCCCGACGGGATCAGCCCCAGCATTTT
CDR3 length: 18; J gene: TRBJ2-7; V gene: TRBV10-2; D gene: TRBD2; clone size: many; CDR3 protein: CASNGLADLHWWGYEQYF; CDR3 DNA: TGCGCCAGCAATGGACTAGCGGATCTCCACTGGTGGGGCTACGAGCAGTACTTC
CDR3 length: 14; J gene: TRBJ2-1; V gene: TRBV29-1; D gene: NA; clone size: many; CDR3 protein: CSVNGDRVYNEQFF; CDR3 DNA: TGCAGCGTAAACGGGGATAGGGTCTACAATGAGCAGTTCTTC
CDR3 length: 14; J gene: TRBJ1-1; V gene: TRBV10-3; D gene: TRBD1; clone size: NA; CDR3 protein: CAINRGGRYTEAFF; CDR3 DNA: TGTGCCATCAACAGGGGTGGTCGGTACACTGAAGCTTTCTTT
CDR3 length: 14; J gene: TRBJ2-3; V gene: TRBV12-3/TRBV12-4; D gene: NA; clone size: many; CDR3 protein: CASSLGLKTDTQYF; CDR3 DNA: TGTGCCAGCAGTTTGGGTCTTAAGACAGATACGCAGTATTTT
CDR3 length: 16; J gene: TRBJ1-6; V gene: TRBV6-5; D gene: NA; clone size: many; CDR3 protein: CASSYSLAQGPSPLHF; CDR3 DNA: TGTGCCAGCAGTTACTCGTTAGCCCAGGGCCCTTCACCCCTCCACTTT
CDR3 length: 11; J gene: TRBJ2-7; V gene: TRBV12-3/TRBV12-4; D gene: NA; clone size: many; CDR3 protein: CASSTFDEQYF; CDR3 DNA: TGTGCCAGCAGTACCTTCGACGAGCAGTACTTC
CDR3 length: 14; J gene: TRBJ2-7; V gene: TRBV29-1; D gene: TRBD1; clone size: many; CDR3 protein: CSARRLQGAYEQYF; CDR3 DNA: TGCAGCGCCCGCCGGCTGCAGGGGGCCTACGAGCAGTACTTC
CDR3 length: 14; J gene: TRBJ2-3; V gene: TRBV5-1; D gene: TRBD1; clone size: many; CDR3 protein: CASSLGQLTDTQYF; CDR3 DNA: TGCGCCAGCAGCCTGGGACAGCTCACAGATACGCAGTATTTT
CDR3 length: 15; J gene: TRBJ2-7; V gene: TRBV5-1; D gene: TRBD2; clone size: few; CDR3 protein: CASSRTSGRVKEQYF; CDR3 DNA: TGCGCCAGCAGCCGGACTAGCGGGAGGGTGAAAGAGCAGTACTTC
CDR3 length: 13; J gene: TRBJ2-5; V gene: TRBV5-5; D gene: NA; clone size: many; CDR3 protein: CASSRASPETQYF; CDR3 DNA: TGTGCCAGCAGCAGGGCTTCTCCGGAGACCCAGTACTTC
CDR3 length: 15; J gene: TRBJ2-5; V gene: TRBV7-6; D gene: NA; clone size: many; CDR3 protein: CASSLGQGRGETQYF; CDR3 DNA: TGTGCCAGCAGCTTAGGACAAGGAAGGGGGGAGACCCAGTACTTC
CDR3 length: 16; J gene: TRBJ2-1; V gene: TRBV4-1; D gene: NA; clone size: many; CDR3 protein: CASSQGVGRTYNEQFF; CDR3 DNA: TGCGCCAGCAGCCAAGGAGTCGGGAGAACCTACAATGAGCAGTTCTTC
CDR3 length: 14; J gene: TRBJ2-7; V gene: TRBV2; D gene: NA; clone size: many; CDR3 protein: CASSRDTSGYEQYF; CDR3 DNA: TGTGCCAGCAGTCGGGACACCTCCGGGTACGAGCAGTACTTC
CDR3 length: 15; J gene: TRBJ1-6; V gene: TRBV12-3/TRBV12-4; D gene: TRBD1; clone size: many; CDR3 protein: CASSEAGTGSSPLNF; CDR3 DNA: TGTGCCAGCAGCGAAGCAGGGACAGGGAGCTCACCCCTCAACTTT
CDR3 length: 16; J gene: TRBJ1-2; V gene: TRBV6-5; D gene: NA; clone size: few; CDR3 protein: CASSYGGEGKDYGYTF; CDR3 DNA: TGTGCCAGCAGTTACGGGGGGGAAGGGAAGGACTATGGCTACACCTTC
CDR3 length: 17; J gene: TRBJ2-2; V gene: TRBV7-2; D gene: TRBD2; clone size: many; CDR3 protein: CASSLRWGGGNTGELFF; CDR3 DNA: TGTGCCAGCAGCCTCAGATGGGGGGGAGGTAACACCGGGGAGCTGTTTTTT
CDR3 length: 15; J gene: TRBJ2-3; V gene: TRBV20-1; D gene: TRBD1; clone size: many; CDR3 protein: CSAEGAGNPTDTQYF; CDR3 DNA: TGCAGTGCTGAGGGGGCAGGGAACCCAACAGATACGCAGTATTTT
CDR3 length: 16; J gene: TRBJ1-5; V gene: TRBV27; D gene: NA; clone size: many; CDR3 protein: CASSKTGPRGNQPQNF; CDR3 DNA: TGTGCCAGCAGCAAAACAGGACCCAGGGGTAATCAGCCCCAGAATTTT
CDR3 length: 14; J gene: TRBJ1-6; V gene: TRBV6-5; D gene: NA; clone size: many; CDR3 protein: CASSYSKGYKALHF; CDR3 DNA: TGTGCCAGCAGTTACTCGAAGGGGTACAAGGCCCTCCACTTT
CDR3 length: 14; J gene: TRBJ2-7; V gene: TRBV5-1; D gene: TRBD2; clone size: many; CDR3 protein: CASSSSGRMGEQYF; CDR3 DNA: TGCGCCAGCAGCTCCAGCGGGAGAATGGGGGAGCAGTACTTC
CDR3 length: 21; J gene: TRBJ1-5; V gene: TRBV19; D gene: NA; clone size: NA; CDR3 protein: CASSIPPGSGHRRGGDQPQHF; CDR3 DNA: TGTGCCAGTAGTATACCCCCCGGGTCGGGACACCGTAGGGGGGGGGATCAGCCCCAGCATTTT
CDR3 length: 14; J gene: TRBJ2-2; V gene: TRBV7-6; D gene: NA; clone size: few; CDR3 protein: CASREGAYSGELFF; CDR3 DNA: TGTGCCAGCAGGGAGGGGGCGTACAGCGGGGAGCTGTTTTTT
CDR3 length: 13; J gene: TRBJ1-2; V gene: TRBV20-1; D gene: NA; clone size: many; CDR3 protein: CSAPGTTDYGYTF; CDR3 DNA: TGCAGTGCTCCAGGCACAACAGACTATGGCTACACCTTC
CDR3 length: 18; J gene: TRBJ2-1; V gene: TRBV7-7; D gene: NA; clone size: many; CDR3 protein: CASSLARGSIPAYNEQFF; CDR3 DNA: TGTGCTAGCAGCTTAGCGCGGGGTAGCATTCCGGCCTACAATGAGCAGTTCTTC
CDR3 length: 16; J gene: TRBJ2-1; V gene: TRBV6-5; D gene: TRBD2; clone size: many; CDR3 protein: CASRWGLAGATNEQFF; CDR3 DNA: TGTGCCAGCAGGTGGGGACTAGCGGGGGCCACCAATGAGCAGTTCTTC
CDR3 length: 15; J gene: TRBJ2-1; V gene: TRBV29-1; D gene: NA; clone size: many; CDR3 protein: CSVGVFLSSYNEQFF; CDR3 DNA: TGCAGCGTTGGTGTCTTTCTGAGCTCCTACAATGAGCAGTTCTTC
CDR3 length: 15; J gene: TRBJ2-7; V gene: TRBV14; D gene: TRBD2; clone size: many; CDR3 protein: CASSQGTSGPYEQYF; CDR3 DNA: TGTGCCAGCAGCCAAGGGACTAGCGGACCCTACGAGCAGTACTTC
CDR3 length: 14; J gene: TRBJ2-7; V gene: TRBV3-1; D gene: NA; clone size: many; CDR3 protein: CASSPGWRSYEQYF; CDR3 DNA: TGTGCCAGCAGCCCTGGGTGGCGGTCCTACGAGCAGTACTTC
CDR3 length: 15; J gene: TRBJ2-1; V gene: TRBV20-1; D gene: NA; clone size: many; CDR3 protein: CSAYRALSSYNEQFF; CDR3 DNA: TGCAGTGCTTACAGGGCATTGAGCTCCTACAATGAGCAGTTCTTC
CDR3 length: 15; J gene: TRBJ2-2; V gene: TRBV6-5; D gene: TRBD1; clone size: many; CDR3 protein: CASRGQGENTGELFF; CDR3 DNA: TGTGCCAGCAGGGGACAGGGGGAGAACACCGGGGAGCTGTTTTTT
CDR3 length: 14; J gene: TRBJ1-2; V gene: TRBV6-6; D gene: TRBD1; clone size: many; CDR3 protein: CASSYPPGQDGYTF; CDR3 DNA: TGTGCCAGCAGTTACCCACCGGGACAGGATGGCTACACCTTC
CDR3 length: 14; J gene: TRBJ2-3; V gene: TRBV20-1; D gene: NA; clone size: many; CDR3 protein: CSARDKTVGDTQYF; CDR3 DNA: TGCAGTGCTAGAGATAAGACAGTAGGGGATACGCAGTATTTT
CDR3 length: 14; J gene: TRBJ2-3; V gene: TRBV5-1; D gene: NA; clone size: NA; CDR3 protein: CASSKKDITDTQYF; CDR3 DNA: TGCGCCAGCAGCAAGAAGGACATCACAGATACGCAGTATTTT
CDR3 length: 14; J gene: TRBJ2-1; V gene: TRBV12-3/TRBV12-4; D gene: TRBD2; clone size: many; CDR3 protein: CASTRTSGSNEQFF; CDR3 DNA: TGTGCCTCGACCCGGACTAGCGGGAGTAATGAGCAGTTCTTC
CDR3 length: 14; J gene: TRBJ2-1; V gene: TRBV5-1; D gene: NA; clone size: many; CDR3 protein: CASSSQGNNNEQFF; CDR3 DNA: TGCGCCAGCAGCTCACAGGGTAATAATAATGAGCAGTTCTTC
CDR3 length: 15; J gene: TRBJ2-2; V gene: TRBV6-1; D gene: NA; clone size: many; CDR3 protein: CASTTGQPNTGELFF; CDR3 DNA: TGTGCCAGCACTACGGGACAACCTAACACCGGGGAGCTGTTTTTT
CDR3 length: 16; J gene: TRBJ1-1; V gene: TRBV5-1; D gene: TRBD1; clone size: few; CDR3 protein: CASSLVDRGRGTEAFF; CDR3 DNA: TGCGCCAGCAGCTTGGTTGACAGGGGGCGCGGCACTGAAGCTTTCTTT